This T cell receptor (beta chain) was captured by sequencing in a study of cytomegalovirus exposure and HLA in healthy donors. Study observations and caveats: Rarity marked most TCR sequences, yet some public TCRs occurred in many donors.

Worth noting for this clone: The antigen is unknown.

PCR employed 60 Vbeta and 13 Jbeta primers. Some clones are missing from TCRdb's copy, which holds only in-frame ones; the method was immunoSEQ multiplex PCR. The repertoire has some 270,000 clones, around 90% of them found once; the top ten carry 1.7%. The sequencing sample was made of PBMCs. The clonotype comes from a girl aged 2-10 years in good health and CMV-seronegative.

The CDR3 loop reads CASSFYLGELFF. CDR3 nucleotides: TGTGCCAGCAGTTTCTACCTCGGGGAGCTGTTTTTT. This chain joins TRBV27 and TRBJ2-2, with D unclear. The germline V and J ends were trimmed by 3 bases and 7 bases, with 6 bases remaining between them. The CDR3 runs to 12 residues. Germline CDR1 reads MNHEY; CDR2 reads SMNVEV (reference sequence).